Listed here are 6 T cell receptor beta chains from one sample, sequenced in a study of CXCR4 blockade with PD-1 therapy in pancreatic cancer. Using immunoSEQ multiplex PCR, the repertoire was profiled, and TCRdb retains in-frame clones only, with some absent. The data hold 600 to 950 clones, with around 45% observed a single time. Sequencing was carried out using tumor tissue. These receptors were collected from a human donor with pancreatic ductal adenocarcinoma.

The chain is built from TRBV28 and TRBJ1-2; a weak D match, TRBD1 (6 bases). Trimming left V 6 bases short and J 4 bases short, with 21 bases between. Germline CDR1 reads MDHEN; CDR2 reads SYDVKM. This CDR3 region has 16 residues. The CDR3: CASSTPTGSWGYGYTF. In nucleotides, the CDR3 is TGTGCCAGCAGCACTCCTACAGGGTCTTGGGGCTATGGCTACACCTTC.

This clone has just a few counts. The chain employs TRBV30 and TRBJ1-5; 7 bases align to TRBD1. Germline trimming cut 5 bases from V and 4 bases from J; bases unmatched to any gene: 5. The germline V gene has CDR1 GTSNPN and CDR2 SVGIG (reference sequence). This CDR3 contains 13 residues. This CDR3 reads CAWAGTANQPQHF. Here the CDR3 DNA reads TGTGCCTGGGCCGGGACAGCTAATCAGCCCCAGCATTTT.

The V call is TRBV4-1, the J call TRBJ2-2, with D uncertain. The length of the CDR3 is 15 residues. V was shortened by 5 bases and J by 0 bases, with 10 bases between the two germline ends. CDR1 is MGHRA, CDR2 YSYEKL, per germline. The CDR3 DNA follows: TGCGCCAGCAGCAGGGCAAACCCGAACACCGGGGAGCTGTTTTTT. This translates into CASSRANPNTGELFF.

This rearrangement joins TRBV29-1 to TRBJ2-2, with TRBD2 matching 12 bases. The germline gives CDR1 SQVTM, CDR2 ANQGSEA. This CDR3 spans 15 amino acids. The ends lost 6 bases at V and 3 bases at J; junction bases unmatched: 5. CDR3 sequence: CSVLGLAGYTGELFF. CDR3 bases: TGCAGCGTACTCGGACTAGCGGGATACACCGGGGAGCTGTTTTTT.

The chain recombines TRBV28 with TRBJ2-1; TRBD2 aligns across 13 bases. With V trimmed by 5 bases and J by 4 bases, 8 bases remained unmatched. CDR1 MDHEN and CDR2 SYDVKM come from the germline V gene. The CDR3 contains 17 residues. Here the CDR3 reads CASSPYGTSGAYNEQFF. CDR3 DNA sequence: TGTGCCAGCAGTCCCTATGGGACTAGCGGGGCGTACAATGAGCAGTTCTTC.

The V and J genes are TRBV12-5 and TRBJ2-7; possibly TRBD1 for D (6 bases). The germline V gene encodes CDR1 LGHNT and CDR2 FRNRAP. The CDR3 runs 13 residues. V lost 7 bases and J lost 3, with 13 bases in between. The CDR3: CASAQGGNYEQYF. In nucleotides, the CDR3 is TGTGCTAGTGCCCAAGGGGGAAACTACGAGCAGTACTTC.